A single sample is the source of the 31 T cell receptor beta chains below, sequenced in a study of blood T cell repertoires in COVID-19. The repertoire was sequenced with immunoSEQ multiplex PCR; TCRdb's copy has only in-frame clones and lacks some. The sample comprises 200,000 to 300,000 clones, approximately 87% of which are singletons, and 1.5% rests with the top ten. The sequenced sample was peripheral blood. The receptors derive from a woman aged 40 to 49 who had recovered from COVID-19.

The J gene is TRBJ1-2, the V gene TRBV7-2; 10 bases agree with TRBD1. CDR3 length equals 13 residues. Trimming took 5 bases from V and 7 from J; bases not matched to a gene: 4. Germline values: CDR1 SGHTA, CDR2 FQGNSA. CDR3 DNA sequence: TGTGCCAGCAGCGCGGACAGGGGGGGTGGCTACACCTTC. Translation gives CASSADRGGGYTF.

Only one count was recorded for this clone. V and J are TRBV6-5 and TRBJ2-7; 8 bases map to TRBD2. Germline loops: CDR1 MNHEY, CDR2 SVGAGI. The CDR3 runs to 14 residues. Trimming cost V 2 bases and J 5 bases; bases outside gene matches: 5. The CDR3 spells CASSYAGGGNEQYF. The CDR3 DNA reads TGTGCCAGCAGTTACGCCGGGGGGGGGAACGAGCAGTACTTC.

The CDR3 bases are TGTGCCAGCAGCTCTCTAGTCGGGACACTTGCGACGGAAAAACTGTTTTTT. It yields the protein CASSSLVGTLATEKLFF. The chain links TRBV11-2 to TRBJ1-4, with a tentative D call TRBD1 (6 bases). The CDR3 has 17 residues. V lost 4 bases and J lost 8, with 23 bases in between. Germline V lookup: CDR1 SGHAT, CDR2 FQNNGV. Together with reference TRBV11-2 and TRBJ1-4, the CDR3 gives the full variable domain: EAGVAQSPRYKIIEKRQSVAFWCNPISGHATLYWYQQILGQGPKLLIQFQNNGVVDDSQLPKDRFSAERLKGVDSTLKIQPAKLEDSAVYLCASSSLVGTLATEKLFFGSGTQLSVL.

The J gene is TRBJ1-1, the V gene TRBV4-1; TRBD1 might be the D (5 bases). The CDR3 runs to 13 residues. CDR1 is MGHRA and CDR2 is YSYEKL in the germline V gene. The V end was cut by 4 bases, the J end by 1 base, with 7 bases between. The DNA of the CDR3 is TGCGCCAGCAGCCGCGGACAGAACACTGAAGCTTTCTTT. Its translation: CASSRGQNTEAFF.

The J gene is TRBJ1-2, the V gene TRBV10-2, with D possibly TRBD1 on 5 matching bases. The V gene's germline CDR1 is WSHSY and CDR2 SAAADI. Deletions cut 0 bases from V and 2 bases from J, with 10 bases between. CDR3 size: 15 residues. CDR3 sequence reads: CASSESQAINYGYTF. The CDR3 DNA reads as TGCGCCAGCAGTGAGTCACAGGCTATCAACTATGGCTACACCTTC.

CDR3 region: CASRPSGTDTQYF. In DNA, the CDR3 is TGTGCCAGCAGGCCTAGCGGCACAGATACGCAGTATTTT. The chain employs TRBV6-2 or TRBV6-3 and TRBJ2-3, with D maybe TRBD2 (6 bases). The germline CDR1 and CDR2 sequences are MNHEY and SVGEGT. This CDR3 comprises 13 residues. V was shortened by 6 bases and J by 1 base, with 8 bases between the two germline ends.

This sequence joins TRBV7-8 and TRBJ1-2, with D perhaps TRBD1 (5 bases). CDR1 SGHVS and CDR2 FQNEAQ come from the germline V gene. The CDR3 has 15 residues. V was shortened by 1 base and J by 4 bases, with 13 bases between the two germline ends. CDR3 protein: CASSLEGPSGYGYTF. CDR3 coding DNA: TGTGCCAGCAGCTTAGAGGGACCTAGCGGCTATGGCTACACCTTC.

The J gene is TRBJ1-2, the V gene TRBV3-1 (or the pseudogene TRBV3-2); 8 bases match TRBD1. Looked up from germline, CDR1 is LGHDT and CDR2 is YNNKEL (reference sequence). The length of the CDR3 is 15 residues. Trimming at V came to 5 bases and at J to 4 bases, leaving 9 bases not matched to a gene. CDR3 sequence (DNA): TGTGCCAGCAGCTTCCTTCTTACAGGGGGCTATGGCTACACCTTC. Protein: CASSFLLTGGYGYTF.

This clone was recorded only once. This clone may be a read error of a much larger clone one base away. The rearrangement joins TRBV27 to TRBJ1-2, with 7 positions matching TRBD1. Per the germline V gene, CDR1 is MNHEY and CDR2 is SMNVEV (reference sequence). The CDR3 sequence is 13 residues long. V was clipped by 5 bases and J by 2 bases; unmatched bases: 2. As DNA, the CDR3 is TGTGCCAGCAGTCCGACAGGGAACTATGGCTACACCTTC. Protein: CASSPTGNYGYTF.

This chain connects TRBV5-4 to TRBJ1-2, with 8 bases lining up with TRBD1. Looked up from germline, CDR1 is SGHNT and CDR2 is YYREEE (reference sequence). This CDR3 spans 15 amino acids. V lost 2 bases, J lost 8 bases, and 11 bases stayed unmatched. The chain's CDR3 is CASSLPRQGTRGYTF. The CDR3 DNA follows: TGTGCCAGCAGCTTACCCAGACAGGGGACAAGAGGCTACACCTTC.

The V gene is TRBV4-1, the J gene TRBJ1-4; the D is unclear. The CDR3 is 14 residues long. Trimming removed 0 bases from V and 5 bases from J, with 7 bases in between. Germline V lookup: CDR1 MGHRA, CDR2 YSYEKL. CDR3 protein: CASSQDRLNEKLFF. The CDR3 DNA is TGCGCCAGCAGCCAAGACAGATTGAATGAAAAACTGTTTTTT.

The rearrangement links TRBV4-1 to TRBJ2-2; 7 bases are shared with TRBD1. The germline V gene encodes CDR1 MGHRA and CDR2 YSYEKL. The CDR3 consists of 15 residues. Trimming removed 4 bases from V and 1 base from J; junction bases left unmatched: 3. In DNA form, the CDR3 reads TGCGCCAGCAGCCTTCGGACAGGGAACACCGGGGAGCTGTTTTTT. Translated, it gives CASSLRTGNTGELFF.

The rearrangement uses TRBV9 and TRBJ2-3; possible D gene TRBD2, 7 bases. There are 17 residues in the CDR3. Deletions cut 4 bases from V and 1 base from J, with 19 bases between. CDR1 and CDR2 (germline): SGDLS, YYNGEE. The CDR3 sequence is CASSPSIRGAGTDTQYF. CDR3 bases: TGTGCCAGCAGCCCCTCGATTCGGGGGGCCGGCACAGATACGCAGTATTTT.

V and J are TRBV5-4 and TRBJ2-1; TRBD1 might be the D (5 bases). Germline loops: CDR1 SGHNT, CDR2 YYREEE (reference sequence). Trimming took off 1 base at V and 4 bases at J, with 9 bases between the two ends. The CDR3 length is 14 residues. Here the CDR3 DNA reads TGTGCCAGCAGCTTGAGCAGGGCTTACAATGAGCAGTTCTTC. It translates to CASSLSRAYNEQFF.

This sequence joins TRBV24-1 and TRBJ2-1, with D perhaps matching TRBD1 (6 bases). Per the germline V gene, CDR1 is KGHDR and CDR2 is SFDVKD. Trimming pared 3 bases from V and 5 bases from J, leaving 13 bases between. This CDR3 is 15 amino acids long. CDR3 sequence reads: CATSDPTRTDNEQFF. The CDR3 DNA sequence: TGTGCCACCAGTGATCCAACTAGGACAGACAATGAGCAGTTCTTC.

The V and J genes are TRBV6-2 or TRBV6-3 and TRBJ1-1; TRBD1 agrees at 7 bases. Germline lookup yields CDR1 MNHEY and CDR2 SVGEGT. The trim removed 5 bases at V and 0 bases at J, leaving 18 bases unmatched. The CDR3 contains 19 residues. The CDR3 loop is CASSLLRDSEILMNTEAFF. CDR3 DNA: TGTGCCAGCAGTCTCCTCCGGGACAGCGAAATACTTATGAACACTGAAGCTTTCTTT.

The chain combines TRBV11-2 with TRBJ1-1; 8 bases fit TRBD1. This CDR3 comprises 15 residues. The V and J ends lost 5 bases and 1 base, in that order; junction bases with no gene match: 6. CDR1 is SGHAT, CDR2 FQNNGV, per germline. DNA of the CDR3: TGTGCCAGCAGCACCCGGGACAGGCGGAACACTGAAGCTTTCTTT. Translated: CASSTRDRRNTEAFF.

The chain recombines TRBV19 with TRBJ1-2; D perhaps matches TRBD1 (6 bases). V lost 3 bases to trimming and J lost 5 bases, with 13 bases between them. In germline, CDR1 is LNHDA, CDR2 SQIVND (reference sequence). The CDR3 is 14 residues long. CDR3 protein: CASSIRTASYGYTF. The CDR3 nucleotides read TGTGCCAGTAGTATCCGGACAGCTTCGTATGGCTACACCTTC.

Only one count was recorded for this clone. The chain joins TRBV19 to TRBJ1-2; D remains unclear. The V end lost 1 base, the J end lost 2 bases, and 11 bases lay between the germline ends. This CDR3 region has 15 residues. CDR1 LNHDA and CDR2 SQIVND come from the germline V gene (reference sequence). The CDR3 nucleotides read TGTGCCAGTAGTATAGCCCTGACAAGCAACTATGGCTACACCTTC. Protein sequence: CASSIALTSNYGYTF.

The genes are TRBV5-4 and TRBJ1-1; no reliable D call. Deletions cut 4 bases from V and 6 bases from J, with 13 bases between. This CDR3 is 13 amino acids long. Per the germline V gene, CDR1 is SGHNT and CDR2 is YYREEE (reference sequence). CDR3 in amino acids: CASSPGPEAEAFF. The CDR3 region has the DNA TGTGCCAGCAGCCCCGGACCGGAGGCTGAAGCTTTCTTT.

The gene calls are TRBV20-1 and TRBJ1-1, with unresolved D. There are 11 residues in the CDR3. Germline-derived CDR1 and CDR2 are DFQATT and SNEGSKA (reference sequence). V was clipped by 6 bases and J by 9 bases, with 14 bases between them. The CDR3 is CSAPVAAKAFF. In nucleotides, the CDR3 is TGCAGTGCCCCGGTGGCGGCGAAAGCTTTCTTT.

The rearrangement joins TRBV11-2 to TRBJ2-5; TRBD2 aligns across 11 bases. The junction had 4 bases not matched to a gene; V was cut back by 2 bases and J by 5 bases. This CDR3 contains 15 residues. Germline-derived CDR1 and CDR2 are SGHAT and FQNNGV. The CDR3 loop reads CASSLLAGGRETQYF. The CDR3 DNA reads as TGTGCCAGCAGCTTACTAGCGGGGGGCAGGGAGACCCAGTACTTC.

This clone has more than one count but fewer than ten. In DNA form, the CDR3 reads TGTGCCAGCAGCCGCCCCGGGGACACTGAAGCTTTCTTT. The encoded protein is CASSRPGDTEAFF. The chain uses TRBV6-5 and TRBJ1-1; no firm D call. This CDR3 is 13 amino acids long. Trimming cost V 6 bases and J 3 bases, with 11 bases left between them. The germline CDR1 and CDR2 sequences are MNHEY and SVGAGI.

The rearrangement joins TRBV14 to TRBJ1-3; a possible D gene is TRBD1 (5 bases). CDR3 size: 18 residues. Trimming left V 0 bases short and J 3 bases short, with 18 bases between. From germline, CDR1 is SGHDN and CDR2 FVKESK. The DNA of the CDR3 is TGTGCCAGCAGCCAAGATCTGGCGCGATCCAGGGTTGGAAACACCATATATTTT. This gives the protein CASSQDLARSRVGNTIYF.

As concerns this clone: The sample contains more than one DNA sequence encoding this CDR3. The V call is TRBV9, the J call TRBJ1-1; possible D gene TRBD1, 5 bases. The CDR3 is 15 amino acids. Deletions cut 2 bases from V and 0 bases from J, with 11 bases between. Germline V CDR1 and CDR2: SGDLS, YYNGEE. CDR3 in amino acids: CASSVGGSMNTEAFF. The CDR3 DNA sequence: TGTGCCAGCAGCGTGGGGGGTTCTATGAACACTGAAGCTTTCTTT. The whole variable domain, filled in from reference TRBV9 and TRBJ1-1, reads DSGVTQTPKHLITATGQRVTLRCSPRSGDLSVYWYQQSLDQGLQFLIQYYNGEERAKGNILERFSAQQFPDLHSELNLSSLELGDSALYFCASSVGGSMNTEAFFGQGTRLTVV.

The chain combines TRBV19 with TRBJ2-7, with 7 bases lining up with TRBD1. Germline V lookup: CDR1 LNHDA, CDR2 SQIVND (reference sequence). This CDR3 contains 14 residues. J gave up 2 bases and V 2 bases, and 3 bases lay outside the gene matches. CDR3 amino acids: CASSIQGETYEQYF. Here the CDR3 DNA reads TGTGCCAGTAGTATACAGGGGGAAACCTACGAGCAGTACTTC.

V gene TRBV29-1 combines with J gene TRBJ2-5; 7 bases align to TRBD2. V gave up 7 bases and J gave up 2 bases; unmatched junction bases: 4. The CDR3 contains 12 residues. CDR1 is SQVTM and CDR2 is ANQGSEA in the germline V gene. CDR3 coding DNA: TGCAGCGGAGCGGGGCTTCAAGAGACCCAGTACTTC. Residues: CSGAGLQETQYF.

The chain couples TRBV5-1 to TRBJ1-2, with TRBD1 matching 10 bases. This CDR3 comprises 14 residues. The germline V gene has CDR1 SGHRS and CDR2 YFSETQ. V gave up 7 bases and J gave up 4 bases; unmatched junction bases: 7. DNA for the CDR3: TGCGCCAGCGGATCGGGACAGGGGTCCTATGGCTACACCTTC. Protein product: CASGSGQGSYGYTF.

The V and J genes are TRBV5-5 and TRBJ1-2, with 8 bases fitting TRBD1. J gave up 4 bases and V 5 bases, and 19 bases lay outside the gene matches. The CDR3 runs to 18 residues. Germline lookup yields CDR1 SGHKS and CDR2 YYEKEE (reference sequence). The chain's CDR3 is CASSNQQGGFSSSYGYTF. CDR3 nucleotide sequence: TGTGCCAGCAGTAATCAACAGGGGGGATTTAGTAGCTCCTATGGCTACACCTTC. The whole variable domain, filled in from reference TRBV5-5 and TRBJ1-2, reads DAGVTQSPTHLIKTRGQQVTLRCSPISGHKSVSWYQQVLGQGPQFIFQYYEKEERGRGNFPDRFSARQFPNYSSELNVNALLLGDSALYLCASSNQQGGFSSSYGYTFGSGTRLTVV.

The genes are TRBV5-4 and TRBJ2-3; 10 bases are a match to TRBD2. This CDR3 contains 16 residues. The ends lost 2 bases at V and 1 base at J; junction bases unmatched: 4. Germline values: CDR1 SGHNT, CDR2 YYREEE (reference sequence). CDR3 region: CASSFSGGTGTDTQYF. CDR3 nucleotides: TGTGCCAGCAGCTTTAGCGGGGGGACCGGCACAGATACGCAGTATTTT.

V is TRBV2 and J is TRBJ1-5; D is possibly TRBD1 (6 bases). V shed 6 bases and J shed 0 bases, with 15 bases lying between them. Germline V gene sequence: CDR1 SNHLY, CDR2 FYNNEI. The CDR3 covers 16 residues. The CDR3 loop is CASRKDRSYSNQPQHF. DNA of the CDR3: TGTGCCAGCAGGAAAGACAGGAGCTATAGCAATCAGCCCCAGCATTTT.